This T cell receptor (beta chain) is from a study of radiotherapy plus CTLA-4 blockade in lung cancer. About this clone itself: Antigen specificity is unknown.

Findings and limits, study-wide: Some TCR clones had been derived from tumors. These clones expanded in peripheral blood after radiotherapy plus ipilimumab.

Method: immunoSEQ multiplex PCR; TCRdb's copy keeps in-frame clones and lacks some. The sample records some 60,000 clones, approximately 76% being singletons. Germline V gene sequence: CDR1 MNHNS, CDR2 SASEGT. This CDR3 comprises 14 residues. V trimming: 4 bases; J trimming: 6 bases; junction bases outside the gene matches: 5. The chain couples TRBV6-1 to TRBJ2-5, with 10 bases matching TRBD1. The sample here was peripheral blood, taken from a patient treated with radiotherapy plus ipilimumab. The sequence derives from a human donor with non-small cell lung cancer who had a complete response to radiotherapy plus ipilimumab. Here the CDR3 reads CASSGQGARKTQYF. CDR3 DNA: TGTGCCAGCAGTGGACAGGGGGCGCGAAAGACCCAGTACTTC.